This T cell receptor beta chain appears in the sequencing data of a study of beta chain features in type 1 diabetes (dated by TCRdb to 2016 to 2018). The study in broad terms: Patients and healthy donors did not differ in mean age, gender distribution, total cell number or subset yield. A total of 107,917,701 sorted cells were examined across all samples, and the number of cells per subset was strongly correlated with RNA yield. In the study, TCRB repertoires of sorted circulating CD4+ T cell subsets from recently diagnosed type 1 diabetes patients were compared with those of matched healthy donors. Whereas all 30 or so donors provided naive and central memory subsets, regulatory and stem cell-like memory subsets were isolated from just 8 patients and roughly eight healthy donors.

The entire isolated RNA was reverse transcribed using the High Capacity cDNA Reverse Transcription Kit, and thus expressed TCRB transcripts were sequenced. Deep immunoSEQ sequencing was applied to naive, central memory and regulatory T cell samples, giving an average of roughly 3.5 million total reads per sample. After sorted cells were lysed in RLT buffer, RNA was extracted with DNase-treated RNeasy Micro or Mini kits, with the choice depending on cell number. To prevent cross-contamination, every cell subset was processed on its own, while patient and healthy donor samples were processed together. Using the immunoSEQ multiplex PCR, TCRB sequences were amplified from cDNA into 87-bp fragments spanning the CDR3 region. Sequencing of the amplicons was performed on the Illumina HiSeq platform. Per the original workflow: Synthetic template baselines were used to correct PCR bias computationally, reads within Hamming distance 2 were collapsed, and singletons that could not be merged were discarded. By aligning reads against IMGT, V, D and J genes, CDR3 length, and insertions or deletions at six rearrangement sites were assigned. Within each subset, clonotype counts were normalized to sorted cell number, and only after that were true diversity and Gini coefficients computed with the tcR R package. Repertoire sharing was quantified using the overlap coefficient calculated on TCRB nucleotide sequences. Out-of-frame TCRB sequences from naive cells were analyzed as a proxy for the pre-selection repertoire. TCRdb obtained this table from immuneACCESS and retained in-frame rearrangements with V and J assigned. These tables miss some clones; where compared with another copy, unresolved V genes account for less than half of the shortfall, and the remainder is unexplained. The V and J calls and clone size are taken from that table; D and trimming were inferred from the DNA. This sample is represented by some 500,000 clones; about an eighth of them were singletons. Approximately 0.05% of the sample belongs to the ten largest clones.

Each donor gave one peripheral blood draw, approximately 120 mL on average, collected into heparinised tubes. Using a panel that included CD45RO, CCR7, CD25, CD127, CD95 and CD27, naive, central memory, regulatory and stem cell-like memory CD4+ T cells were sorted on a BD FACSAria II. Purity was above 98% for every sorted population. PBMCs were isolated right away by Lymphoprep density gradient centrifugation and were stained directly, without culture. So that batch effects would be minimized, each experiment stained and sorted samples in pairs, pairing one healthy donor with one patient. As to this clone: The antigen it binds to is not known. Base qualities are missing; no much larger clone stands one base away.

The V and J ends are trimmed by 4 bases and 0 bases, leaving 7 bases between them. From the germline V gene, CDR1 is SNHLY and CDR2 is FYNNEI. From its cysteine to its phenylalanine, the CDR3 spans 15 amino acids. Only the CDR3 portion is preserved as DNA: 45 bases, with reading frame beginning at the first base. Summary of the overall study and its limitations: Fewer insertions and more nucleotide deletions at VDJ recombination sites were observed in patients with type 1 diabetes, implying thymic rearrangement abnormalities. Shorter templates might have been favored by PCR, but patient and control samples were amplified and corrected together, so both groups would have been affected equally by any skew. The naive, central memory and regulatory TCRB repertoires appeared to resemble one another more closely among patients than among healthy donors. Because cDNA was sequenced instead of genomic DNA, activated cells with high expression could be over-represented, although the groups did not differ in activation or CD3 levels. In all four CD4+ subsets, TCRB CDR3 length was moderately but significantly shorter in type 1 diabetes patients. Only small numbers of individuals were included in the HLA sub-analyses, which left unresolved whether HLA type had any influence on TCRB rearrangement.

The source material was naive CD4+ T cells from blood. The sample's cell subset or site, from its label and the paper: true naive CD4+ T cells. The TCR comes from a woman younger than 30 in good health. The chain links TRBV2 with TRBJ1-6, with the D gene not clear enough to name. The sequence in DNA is TGTGCCAGCAGTGGCCCGGGCTCCTATAATTCACCCCTCCACTTT. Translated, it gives CASSGPGSYNSPLHF. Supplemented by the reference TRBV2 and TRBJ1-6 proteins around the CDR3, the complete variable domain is EPEVTQTPSHQVTQMGQEVILRCVPISNHLYFYWYRQILGQKVEFLVSFYNNEISEKSEIFDDQFSVERPDGSNFTLKIRSTKLEDSAMYFCASSGPGSYNSPLHFGNGTRLTVT.